This record covers a single TCR beta chain. Because the CDR3's place on the DNA is in doubt, the DNA is left out and the CDR3 is given as listed by TCRdb. Libraries were prepared by immunoSEQ multiplex PCR; TCRdb keeps only in-frame clonotypes and omits some of them. The table has some 250,000 clones, more than 75% seen once. These data belong to a study of blood T cell repertoires in COVID-19. Turning to the study itself: PBMCs, B-cell-depleted T cells, or T cells provided the cDNA or gDNA that made up the material.

The CDR3 is 15 amino acids long, termini counted. Sequenced sample: peripheral blood. This clonotype was obtained from a woman aged 55 to 70 with active or convalescent COVID-19. This chain links TRBV21-1 with TRBJ1-2; TRBD1 is the table's D call, not checked against the DNA. TRBV21-1 represents a pseudogene. CDR3 sequence: CASILGQGSSGGYTF.